These 12 T cell receptor beta chains came from one sample sequenced in a study of beta chain features in type 1 diabetes. The study reverse transcribed the entire isolated RNA, so it sequenced expressed TCRB transcripts. Generated by immunoSEQ multiplex PCR, the TCRdb table keeps only in-frame clones and is missing some. The repertoire holds some 900,000 clones, with about a sixth as singletons. What was sequenced was naive CD4+ T cells from blood. These receptors were collected from a woman aged 18 to 35 in good health.

The chain uses TRBV7-2 and TRBJ2-7, with D unclear. Germline values: CDR1 SGHTA, CDR2 FQGNSA. Trimming shortened V by 4 bases and J by 0 bases, and 7 bases separated the two germline ends. The CDR3 is 13 amino acids. CDR3 region: CASSWDNSYEQYF. The CDR3 bases are TGTGCCAGCAGCTGGGATAACTCCTACGAGCAGTACTTC.

This clone has just a few counts. The chain links TRBV7-9 to TRBJ1-3; D is unclear. V was shortened by 5 bases and J by 0 bases, with 17 bases between the two germline ends. Germline CDR1 is SEHNR and CDR2 is FQNEAQ (reference sequence). The CDR3 contains 17 residues. CDR3 coding DNA: TGTGCCAGCAGCCCCCTCAGACTGTTCAGCTCTGGAAACACCATATATTTT. This codes for CASSPLRLFSSGNTIYF.

This clone was recorded a few times. This chain links TRBV19 with TRBJ2-6, with 8 bases aligning to TRBD1. V was pared by 3 bases and J by 1 base, with 11 bases of the junction left unmatched. Germline lookup yields CDR1 LNHDA and CDR2 SQIVND (reference sequence). CDR3 length: 19 amino acids. CDR3 residues: CASSIHPGTGVSGANVLTF. Written as DNA, the CDR3 is TGTGCCAGTAGTATCCACCCCGGGACAGGAGTTTCTGGGGCCAACGTCCTGACTTTC.

Of note for this clone: This specimen includes other DNA sequences encoding the same CDR3. The chain recombines TRBV28 with TRBJ2-6; D remains unclear. The CDR3 is made up of 16 amino acids. The germline V and J ends were trimmed by 3 bases and 2 bases, with 11 bases remaining between them. Germline V gene lookup returns CDR1 MDHEN and CDR2 SYDVKM. CDR3 loop: CASSLSPRAGANVLTF. The CDR3 DNA follows: TGTGCCAGCAGTTTGAGTCCCCGGGCTGGGGCCAACGTCCTGACTTTC.

This clone was observed a few times. V is TRBV7-9 and J is TRBJ2-3, with 8 bases lining up with TRBD2. Looked up from germline, CDR1 is SEHNR and CDR2 is FQNEAQ (reference sequence). The junction had 6 bases not matched to a gene; V was cut back by 6 bases and J by 4 bases. The CDR3 is 14 amino acids. CDR3 sequence (DNA): TGTGCCAGCAGGATAGCGGGAAAGGCAGATACGCAGTATTTT. Translation: CASRIAGKADTQYF.

The chain joins TRBV4-1 to TRBJ2-3; 9 bases are shared with TRBD2. Per the germline V gene, CDR1 is MGHRA and CDR2 is YSYEKL. The CDR3 extends over 15 amino acids. The V segment lost 1 base and the J segment 1 base; nucleotides outside the gene matches: 0. DNA of the CDR3: TGCGCCAGCAGCCAAGTAGCGGGAGGCACAGATACGCAGTATTTT. This encodes CASSQVAGGTDTQYF.

The J gene is TRBJ2-2, the V gene TRBV11-2; TRBD1 matches at 7 bases. V was pared by 3 bases and J by 6 bases, with 7 bases of the junction left unmatched. The CDR3 totals 15 residues. Germline V CDR1 and CDR2: SGHAT, FQNNGV. CDR3 bases: TGTGCCAGCAGCTTCGACAGGGCTGGCGCCGGGGAGCTGTTTTTT. This codes for CASSFDRAGAGELFF. The full variable domain, with the rest looked up from reference TRBV11-2 and TRBJ2-2, is EAGVAQSPRYKIIEKRQSVAFWCNPISGHATLYWYQQILGQGPKLLIQFQNNGVVDDSQLPKDRFSAERLKGVDSTLKIQPAKLEDSAVYLCASSFDRAGAGELFFGEGSRLTVL.

In this sample, this clone turned up a few times. The J gene is TRBJ2-1, the V gene TRBV6-6; weak D call: TRBD2 (6 bases). This CDR3 contains 16 residues. Trimming shortened V by 5 bases and J by 4 bases, and 18 bases separated the two germline ends. The V gene's germline CDR1 is MNHNY and CDR2 SVGAGI (reference sequence). CDR3: CASSPPNSGGYNEQFF. CDR3 nucleotide sequence: TGTGCCAGCAGTCCCCCAAATAGCGGTGGATACAATGAGCAGTTCTTC.

This chain joins TRBV10-3 and TRBJ2-2, with 9 bases that match TRBD2. The CDR3 has 17 residues. The V gene's germline CDR1 is ENHRY and CDR2 SYGVKD. Trimming removed 10 bases from V and 2 bases from J; junction bases left unmatched: 14. The CDR3 DNA follows: TGTGCCAGCAGGAAACTCAGACTAGCGGATAACACCGGGGAGCTGTTTTTT. This sequence encodes CASRKLRLADNTGELFF.

A word on this clone: This sample also contains other DNA sequences that code for the same CDR3. This chain connects TRBV5-1 to TRBJ2-1; 7 positions match TRBD2. The CDR3 extends over 16 amino acids. Germline CDR1 and CDR2: SGHRS and YFSETQ. Losses at the gene ends were 0 bases for V and 3 bases for J; bases not matched to a gene: 6. CDR3 residues: CASSLDGLADYNEQFF. The CDR3 DNA sequence: TGCGCCAGCAGCTTGGATGGGCTAGCGGACTACAATGAGCAGTTCTTC. The full variable domain, in which reference TRBV5-1 and TRBJ2-1 provide the parts outside the CDR3, is KAGVTQTPRYLIKTRGQQVTLSCSPISGHRSVSWYQQTPGQGLQFLFEYFSETQRNKGNFPGRFSGRQFSNSRSEMNVSTLELGDSALYLCASSLDGLADYNEQFFGPGTRLTVL.

V is TRBV7-6 and J is TRBJ2-3, with D unclear. Germline loops: CDR1 SGHVS, CDR2 FNYEAQ. Trimming cost V 7 bases and J 1 base, with 18 bases left between them. The CDR3 totals 16 residues. CDR3 nucleotide sequence: TGTGCCAGCAAGGCAGGTGGATTGTTGGGCACAGATACGCAGTATTTT. It encodes CASKAGGLLGTDTQYF.

The gene calls are TRBV7-3 and TRBJ2-1; D is perhaps TRBD1 (6 bases). V was clipped by 5 bases and J by 0 bases, with 14 bases between them. There are 16 residues in the CDR3. The germline V gene encodes CDR1 SGHTA and CDR2 FQGTGA. The CDR3, as DNA: TGTGCCAGCAGCCCGAGGGCAGGGGTCTCCTACAATGAGCAGTTCTTC. Amino acids: CASSPRAGVSYNEQFF.